This T cell receptor (beta chain) originates from a study of blood T cell repertoires in COVID-19. Sequenced by immunoSEQ multiplex PCR; TCRdb stores in-frame clones only, minus some. This table holds 20,000 to 25,000 clones, roughly 75% found once. The germline V gene has CDR1 SGHRS and CDR2 YFSETQ. The CDR3 extends over 14 amino acids. V was shortened by 0 bases and J by 5 bases, with 10 bases between the two germline ends. This chain joins TRBV5-1 and TRBJ2-3; D is ambiguous. The sequence derives from a man aged 55 to 70 with active COVID-19. The source material was peripheral blood. CDR3 sequence: CASSLGGDGDTQYF. The CDR3 bases are TGCGCCAGCAGCTTGGGTGGAGACGGAGATACGCAGTATTTT.